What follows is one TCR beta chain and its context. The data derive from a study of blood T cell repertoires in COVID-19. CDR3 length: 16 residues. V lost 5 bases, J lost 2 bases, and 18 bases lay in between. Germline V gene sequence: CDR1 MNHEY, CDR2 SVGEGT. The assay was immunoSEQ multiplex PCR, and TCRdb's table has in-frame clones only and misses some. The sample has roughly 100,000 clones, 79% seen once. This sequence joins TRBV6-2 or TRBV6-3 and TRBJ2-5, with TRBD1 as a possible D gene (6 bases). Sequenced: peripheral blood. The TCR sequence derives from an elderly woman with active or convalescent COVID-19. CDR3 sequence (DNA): TGTGCCAGCAGTACGCTAGGACAGCTAGGGCAAGAGACCCAGTACTTC. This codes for CASSTLGQLGQETQYF.